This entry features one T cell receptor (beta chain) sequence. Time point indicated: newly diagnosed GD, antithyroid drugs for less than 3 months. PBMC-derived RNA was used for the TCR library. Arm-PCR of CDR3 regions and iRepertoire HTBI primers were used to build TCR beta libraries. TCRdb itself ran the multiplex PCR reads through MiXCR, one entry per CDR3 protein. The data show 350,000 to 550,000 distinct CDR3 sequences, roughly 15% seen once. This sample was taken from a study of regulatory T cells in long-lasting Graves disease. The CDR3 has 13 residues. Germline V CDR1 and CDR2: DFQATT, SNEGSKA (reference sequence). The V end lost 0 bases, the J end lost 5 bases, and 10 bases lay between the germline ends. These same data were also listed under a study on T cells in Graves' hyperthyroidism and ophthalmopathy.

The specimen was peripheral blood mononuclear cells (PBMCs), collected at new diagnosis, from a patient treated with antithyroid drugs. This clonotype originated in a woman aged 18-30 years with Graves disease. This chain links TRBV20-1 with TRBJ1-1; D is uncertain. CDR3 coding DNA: TGCAGTGCTAGAGATTCAAGGAGTACTGAAGCTTTCTTT. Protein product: CSARDSRSTEAFF.